This T cell receptor (beta chain) came from a study of blood T cell repertoires in COVID-19 (dated by TCRdb to between 2020 and 2021). Regarding the study in general: The collaborator samples originated in the United States, Italy and Spain and spanned the acute and convalescent phases of COVID-19. The prospective study material was composed of cDNA or gDNA derived from T cells, B-cell-depleted T cells, or PBMCs. Deeply sampled blood TCRbeta repertoires from subjects exposed to, actively infected with, or recovered from COVID-19 were included in the dataset. The repertoires were made available in a free public database intended to serve as a resource for research on the immune response to SARS-CoV-2. Samples came from the ongoing ImmuneRACE study (first 160 participants) plus 1,254 subjects from 6 global collaborators. Nearly every sample came with metadata listing a de-identified subject ID, COVID-19 status, age in years and sex. Where available, HLA class I and class II types were taken from metadata supplied by the sample provider and were not determined by assay-based typing.

The immunoSEQ Assay, a bias-controlled multiplex PCR, was used to amplify TCRbeta CDR3 regions from genomic DNA. From the authors' description of their analysis: Nucleated cell counts per sample were estimated from amplification of reference gene primers within the assay. To quantify the absolute abundance of each unique TCRbeta CDR3 rearrangement, sequence reads were collapsed and filtered. For each sample, productive Simpson clonality was calculated by taking the square root of Simpson's diversity index across productive rearrangements. TCRdb carries this immuneACCESS record with in-frame sequences only. Its versions omit some clonotypes, under half of them owing to an unresolved V gene in the studies checked, with the rest unexplained. For V, J and clone size, that table is used; D and trimming come from the DNA. The table for this sample lists roughly 170,000 clones; roughly 84% of them were counted only once. The top ten clonotypes cover around 18% of the sample.

Paper-wide results and their limitations: Clinical and demographic metadata were provided uncurated, with the amount varying by source and participant.

For this clone: Its antigen has not been determined. Base qualities are not provided; no much larger clone lies one nucleotide away.

From the cysteine up to the phenylalanine, the CDR3 has a length of 16 residues. The CDR3 DNA has 48 bases and is translated from base 1. In the germline V gene, CDR1 corresponds to SGHTA and CDR2 to FQGTGA. V drops 1 base and J drops 0 bases, leaving 11 bases in between. Enrolling through a virtual design, the prospective study's participants ranged in age from roughly 18 to 89 years and lived across roughly 23 United States geographic areas. In the prospective study, participants were assigned to cohorts based on the clinical history participants reported in a screening survey and a study questionnaire. Recovered participants in ImmuneRACE Cohort 3 were defined by two consecutive negative NP/OP PCR tests, clearance by a healthcare professional, or resolution of symptoms. In the prospective study, mobile phlebotomists collected whole blood, serum and a nasopharyngeal or oropharyngeal swab from each participant. Participants in the prospective study had the option to provide additional blood draws and questionnaires over a 2-month period. Before DNA extraction, prospective study blood samples were shipped either frozen or at room temperature.

Sequencing was carried out using PBMCs or T cells enriched from blood (not recorded which). This receptor was taken from a man in his sixties who had recovered from COVID-19. Rearrangement joined TRBV7-3 to TRBJ2-3; the D gene cannot be resolved reliably. Here is the DNA: TGTGCCAGCAGCTTAAGCCTGAGAACTAGCACAGATACGCAGTATTTT. This yields the protein CASSLSLRTSTDTQYF.